A single count supports the clone carrying this T cell receptor (beta chain). Its cognate antigen is unknown. The primer mix had 60 Vbeta and 13 Jbeta primers. TCRdb's copy holds only in-frame clones and misses some; the assay was immunoSEQ multiplex PCR. Of about 130,000 clones listed, around 77% are singletons. Whereas donors were nominally healthy upon sampling, unrecorded immune exposures were probable. Germline CDR1 DFQATT, CDR2 SNEGSKA (reference sequence). V lost 6 bases and J 7 bases, leaving 11 bases between the germline ends. The CDR3 runs to 11 residues. This specimen comes from a study of cytomegalovirus exposure and HLA in healthy donors. Overall study: The study placed over 65% of its approximately 400 genotyped donors in the Caucasian-associated ancestry cluster.

Points from the study as a whole: Some TCR beta chains (more than 150 of them) were listed as cytomegalovirus-associated.

The sequenced material came from PBMCs. The sequence was collected from a man over 45 in good health and CMV-seronegative. This rearrangement joins TRBV20-1 to TRBJ2-3; unclear D gene. As DNA, the CDR3 is TGCAGTGCCCGCAAGGAGAATACGCAGTATTTT. Translated: CSARKENTQYF.